This entry is about one T cell receptor (beta chain). The data were obtained in a study of blood T cell repertoires in COVID-19. Across the whole study: From T cells, B-cell-depleted T cells, or PBMCs came the material, which was cDNA or gDNA.

Seattle's cohort entered during active infection and was followed longitudinally. The V segment lost 9 bases and the J segment 8 bases; nucleotides outside the gene matches: 17. Germline CDR1 reads KGHDR; CDR2 reads SFDVKD. The CDR3 spans 16 residues. Authors' analysis steps: Estimation of nucleated cell counts relied on the amplification of reference gene primers. Generated by immunoSEQ multiplex PCR, the TCRdb table keeps only in-frame clones and is missing some. V, J and clone size reflect that table, while D and trimming were determined from the DNA. The sample consists of more than 250,000 clones, approximately 89% of them appearing once.

This TCR derives from a woman aged 25 to 45 with COVID-19, enrolled during active disease. Specimen: peripheral blood. This chain connects TRBV24-1 to TRBJ2-1; 8 nucleotides align to TRBD2. DNA of the CDR3: TGTGCCACCGGAAGTTTCCGGGGGGGCTCTATCTATGAGCAGTTCTTC. Protein: CATGSFRGGSIYEQFF.